A selection of T cell receptor beta chains follows, all from one sample in a study of T cells in Graves' hyperthyroidism and ophthalmopathy. TCRdb re-called the multiplex PCR reads with MiXCR, one entry per CDR3 protein. Found here are about 400,000 distinct CDR3 sequences, around 14% of them singletons; the top ten hold 13% to 15%. The sequenced sample consisted of blood. The receptors were sampled from a woman aged 18-29 years with Graves' hyperthyroidism. Both conserved end residues are part of each CDR3. The D gene is left open where the match is weak. Rows may omit the clone size; those that give it use once, few, many or a size class.

V gene	J gene	D gene	clone size	CDR3 protein	CDR3 DNA
TRBV6-1	TRBJ2-1	.	few	CASKGGASYNEQFF	TGTGCCAGCAAAGGGGGGGCCTCGTACAATGAGCAGTTCTTC
TRBV7-3	TRBJ2-7	TRBD2	many	CASSTKAGGSGEQYF	TGTGCCAGCAGCACAAAAGCGGGAGGCTCGGGCGAGCAGTACTTC
TRBV28	TRBJ2-7	.	many	CASSARSRGKLLYEQYF	TGTGCCAGCAGTGCCCGATCTAGAGGGAAACTTCTCTACGAGCAGTACTTC
TRBV24-1	TRBJ1-3	.	.	CATTQALSSGNTIYF	TGTGCCACGACACAGGCGCTGAGCTCTGGAAACACCATATATTTT
TRBV6-2/TRBV6-3	TRBJ2-1	.	few	CASSRHNNEQFF	TGTGCCAGCAGTAGACATAACAATGAGCAGTTCTTC
TRBV12-3/TRBV12-4	TRBJ2-3	.	many	CASSLRLAGYTDTQYF	TGTGCCAGCAGTCTCCGCCTGGCGGGATACACAGATACGCAGTATTTT
TRBV5-1	TRBJ2-7	.	.	CASSYGQANSYEQYF	TGCGCCAGCAGCTATGGGCAGGCCAATTCCTACGAGCAGTACTTC
TRBV11-3	TRBJ2-5	.	many	CASSFSRSQGPPYF	TGTGCCAGCAGCTTCAGCCGGTCCCAGGGACCCCCGTACTTC
TRBV20-1	TRBJ2-1	TRBD2	few	CSAPLAGGAGGQFF	TGCAGTGCCCCACTAGCGGGGGGGGCTGGCGGGCAGTTCTTC
TRBV7-9	TRBJ1-5	TRBD1	few	CASSGTGGEYQPQHF	TGTGCCAGCAGCGGGACAGGGGGCGAATATCAGCCCCAGCATTTT
TRBV11-3	TRBJ1-2	.	few	CASSLGQPGYTF	TGTGCCAGCAGCTTAGGTCAGCCCGGCTACACCTTC
TRBV24-1	TRBJ2-1	TRBD2	few	CATSERTSSNEQFF	TGTGCCACCAGTGAGAGGACTAGCTCCAACGAGCAGTTCTTC
TRBV7-2	TRBJ2-1	TRBD2	many	CASSRSGASYNEQFF	TGTGCCAGCAGCCGAAGCGGGGCCTCCTACAATGAGCAGTTCTTC
TRBV11-2	TRBJ2-1	.	many	CASRSKVFWSGGNEQFF	TGTGCCAGCAGATCCAAGGTCTTTTGGTCAGGAGGGAATGAGCAGTTCTTC
TRBV20-1	TRBJ2-1	TRBD2	many	CSARRALAGDINEQFF	TGCAGTGCTAGGAGGGCTCTAGCGGGAGATATCAATGAGCAGTTCTTC
TRBV11-2	TRBJ2-4	.	.	CASSPPLIGRAKNIQYF	TGTGCCAGCAGCCCGCCCTTGATCGGGAGAGCCAAAAACATTCAGTACTTC
TRBV4-1	TRBJ1-1	.	.	CASSNRARNTEAFF	TGCGCCAGCAGCAACAGGGCTAGGAACACTGAAGCTTTCTTT
TRBV12-3/TRBV12-4	TRBJ1-4	.	.	CASSLARVGVELFF	TGTGCCAGCAGTTTAGCCAGGGTTGGTGTGGAACTGTTTTTT
TRBV12-3/TRBV12-4	TRBJ2-7	.	many	CASSPRASLGGEQYF	TGTGCCAGCAGCCCACGGGCCTCCCTTGGGGGCGAGCAGTACTTC
TRBV20-1	TRBJ2-1	.	many	CSAFGGLNEQFF	TGCAGTGCGTTTGGCGGTCTCAATGAGCAGTTCTTC
TRBV3-1	TRBJ1-2	.	.	CASSQGSVGRGGYGYTF	TGTGCCAGCAGCCAAGGGAGTGTGGGCAGGGGAGGCTATGGCTACACCTTC
TRBV11-2	TRBJ2-2	.	many	CASSLERLGVGTGELFF	TGTGCCAGCAGCTTAGAACGATTGGGAGTGGGGACCGGGGAGCTGTTTTTT
TRBV19	TRBJ1-5	TRBD1	.	CASRGTGRNQPQHF	TGTGCCAGTAGGGGGACAGGGCGGAATCAGCCCCAGCATTTT
TRBV9	TRBJ1-2	.	many	CASSQQGYGYTF	TGTGCCAGCAGCCAACAGGGCTATGGCTACACCTTC
TRBV6-5	TRBJ2-6	.	few	CASSYPDSSGANVLTF	TGTGCCAGCAGTTACCCCGACAGCTCTGGGGCCAACGTCCTGACTTTC
TRBV12-3/TRBV12-4	TRBJ1-1	.	many	CASRVDSSMNTEAFF	TGTGCCAGCAGGGTAGACAGTAGCATGAACACTGAAGCTTTCTTT
TRBV18	TRBJ1-1	.	many	CASSPGGVVGTEAFF	TGTGCCAGCTCACCAGGGGGGGTTGTGGGGACTGAAGCTTTCTTT
TRBV11-3	TRBJ2-2	TRBD2	.	CASSYQGLAGTGELFF	TGTGCCAGCAGCTACCAAGGGCTAGCGGGTACCGGGGAGCTGTTTTTT
TRBV7-3	TRBJ2-1	.	many	CASSPGLLGNEQFF	TGTGCCAGCAGCCCGGGACTTCTGGGCAATGAGCAGTTCTTC
TRBV29-1	TRBJ1-2	.	many	CSVEDLVKGLDGYTF	TGCAGCGTTGAAGATCTGGTGAAGGGGTTGGATGGCTACACCTTC
TRBV28	TRBJ1-1	.	many	CAVQVPTEAFF	TGTGCCGTACAGGTGCCCACTGAAGCTTTCTTT
TRBV6-5	TRBJ2-7	.	few	CASSYSGGLDEQYF	TGTGCCAGCAGTTACTCCGGGGGGCTCGACGAGCAGTACTTC
TRBV29-1	TRBJ2-5	.	many	CSVVTWGGIETQYF	TGCAGCGTTGTAACTTGGGGCGGGATAGAGACCCAGTACTTC
TRBV5-1	TRBJ2-3	TRBD1	many	CASSDTGTGAADTQYF	TGCGCCAGCAGCGATACCGGGACAGGGGCTGCAGATACGCAGTATTTT
TRBV7-2	TRBJ1-2	.	many	CASSPPQGLNYGYTF	TGTGCCAGCAGCCCCCCTCAAGGGCTCAACTATGGCTACACCTTC
TRBV2	TRBJ1-2	.	many	CASSLETVNYGYTF	TGTGCCAGCAGTTTAGAGACCGTGAACTATGGCTACACCTTC
TRBV4-1	TRBJ1-4	TRBD1	.	CASSQVRGRFANEKLFF	TGCGCCAGCAGCCAAGTCAGGGGGCGTTTCGCTAATGAAAAACTGTTTTTT
TRBV6-2/TRBV6-3	TRBJ1-1	.	.	CASSKFLNTEAFF	TGTGCCAGCAGTAAATTCCTAAACACTGAAGCTTTCTTT
TRBV2	TRBJ1-4	TRBD1	many	CASSPDRGVNEKLFF	TGTGCCAGCAGTCCCGACAGGGGCGTGAATGAAAAACTGTTTTTT
TRBV28	TRBJ1-2	TRBD1	.	CASSPGQGIGGYTF	TGTGCCAGCAGCCCGGGACAGGGAATCGGTGGCTACACCTTC
TRBV25-1	TRBJ2-1	.	once	CASSEGVGGGYNEQFF	TGTGCCAGCAGTGAAGGGGTAGGGGGGGGATACAATGAGCAGTTCTTC
TRBV6-1	TRBJ2-7	.	.	CASSEDSQPYF	TGTGCCAGCAGTGAAGATTCGCAGCCGTACTTC